A single sample gave rise to the 9 T cell receptor beta chains below, sequenced in a study of cytomegalovirus exposure and HLA in healthy donors (dated by TCRdb to about 2017). The library was made by the immunoSEQ multiplex PCR assay. The multiplex PCR relied on a mix of 60 forward primers for TCR Vbeta segments and 13 reverse primers for TCR Jbeta segments. Here the immuneACCESS table is served through TCRdb, limited to in-frame sequences with V and J called. Missing clones are a known gap in these copies; in checked studies unresolved V genes cover under half, and the rest lacks a known reason. The sample includes 150,000 to 200,000 clones, with approximately 86% observed a single time. 1.5% to 2% of the sample is held by the ten biggest clonotypes. Sequences were obtained from PBMCs. Receptors originate from a woman younger than 30 in good health and CMV-seronegative.

The chain recombines TRBV19 with TRBJ1-2; tentatively, D is TRBD1 (6 bases). Trimming removed 5 bases from V and 1 base from J, with 8 bases in between. CDR1 is LNHDA, CDR2 SQIVND, per germline (reference sequence). CDR3 length: 13 amino acids. This CDR3 reads CASSRDNNYGYTF. The CDR3 DNA reads as TGTGCCAGTAGTCGGGACAATAACTATGGCTACACCTTC.

This clone was found a few times. The genes are TRBV7-8 and TRBJ2-1; 7 bases fit TRBD2. After removal of 2 bases from V and 5 bases from J, the junction contained 9 bases not matched to a gene. The germline gives CDR1 SGHVS, CDR2 FQNEAQ. The CDR3 sequence is 16 residues long. CDR3 sequence: CASSLFGGSLNNEQFF. The CDR3 DNA follows: TGTGCCAGCAGCTTATTTGGCGGGAGCTTGAACAATGAGCAGTTCTTC.

The chain recombines TRBV6-1 with TRBJ1-4, with D possibly being TRBD1 (5 bases). The ends were cut back, 1 base at V and 12 bases at J, with 18 bases in the middle. Germline lookup yields CDR1 MNHNS and CDR2 SASEGT. This CDR3 has 15 residues. CDR3 nucleotides: TGTGCCAGCAGTGAAGGGTCAGGGTTGGTTGTAGAACTGTTTTTT. Translation: CASSEGSGLVVELFF.

The chain combines TRBV4-3 with TRBJ2-2; 7 nucleotides match TRBD1. Germline V gene data show CDR1 as LGHNA and CDR2 as YSLEER. The V gene end was trimmed by 4 bases and the J gene end by 1 base; junction bases not matched to a gene: 15. The CDR3 runs 19 residues. DNA of the CDR3: TGCGCCAGCAGCCCATATGCCGCTTCCGGGACAGAGAACACCGGGGAGCTGTTTTTT. It is translated as CASSPYAASGTENTGELFF.

V is TRBV18 and J is TRBJ2-7; D may be TRBD2 (6 bases). With 3 bases removed from V and 2 bases from J, the gap between germline ends came to 14 bases. The CDR3 is 15 amino acids. Germline CDR1 is KGHSH and CDR2 is LQKENI. The CDR3 protein is CASSPQGRGTYEQYF. Written as DNA, the CDR3 is TGTGCCAGCTCACCCCAGGGTCGGGGGACCTACGAGCAGTACTTC.

Only a few counts were recorded for this clone. The J gene is TRBJ1-1, the V gene TRBV2, with 10 bases identical to TRBD1. Trimming removed 6 bases from V and 5 bases from J; junction bases left unmatched: 3. Germline V gene sequence: CDR1 SNHLY, CDR2 FYNNEI. The CDR3 is 13 amino acids. This chain's CDR3 is CASRDRGRTEAFF. CDR3 DNA sequence: TGTGCCAGCAGAGACAGGGGGCGGACTGAAGCTTTCTTT.

V gene TRBV2 combines with J gene TRBJ1-3; D call uncertain. The germline V and J ends were trimmed by 8 bases and 8 bases, with 10 bases remaining between them. Germline CDR1 reads SNHLY; CDR2 reads FYNNEI. This CDR3 has 11 amino acids. The CDR3 DNA is TGTGCCAGCGCCTATGATTACACCATATATTTT. Its translation: CASAYDYTIYF.

The rearrangement links TRBV6-1 to TRBJ2-3; D possibly corresponds to TRBD2 (6 bases). This CDR3 region has 14 residues. Trimming shortened V by 8 bases and J by 2 bases, and 14 bases separated the two germline ends. Germline CDR1 reads MNHNS; CDR2 reads SASEGT. The CDR3 DNA is TGTGCCAGCGTCAAGGCGGGAATCACAGATACGCAGTATTTT. The encoded protein is CASVKAGITDTQYF.

This chain uses TRBV27 with TRBJ2-1; D possibly corresponds to TRBD2 (6 bases). The germline V gene encodes CDR1 MNHEY and CDR2 SMNVEV (reference sequence). CDR3 length: 14 residues. The V end was cut by 5 bases, the J end by 8 bases, with 16 bases between. CDR3: CASSAGLAAHEQFF. CDR3 coding DNA: TGTGCCAGCAGTGCGGGGCTTGCGGCCCATGAGCAGTTCTTC.